A single T cell receptor beta chain is shown here with its context. Which antigen it targets is not known. No base qualities exist here, and no much larger clone lies one base off it. These data come from a study of blood T cells in healthy people across ages (dated by TCRdb to between 2014 and 2016). With regard to the full study: In model experiments, template switching captured roughly one uniquely barcoded TCR beta cDNA molecule for every two T cells. To track age-related changes in TCR beta repertoire diversity, the study relied on deep sequencing normalized with unique cDNA molecular identifiers. The donors were split into four age groups: young (average around 16 years), middle-aged (39), aged (about 62) and long-lived (approximately 80). For two donors (one aged 18 to 29 and one aged 80 or older), the study analyzed two additional independent replicas of 1 million unique cDNA reads from the same blood draw. What the work shows at the level of the full study, not this receptor alone: The long-lived group showed more naive CD4+ T cells, fewer expanded clones and increased TCR diversity than the aged group, suggesting age selection. Observed TCR beta diversity per million T cells fell roughly linearly with age, and a significant reduction was already apparent by age around 39. Because profiling used bulk unsorted PBMCs, naive and antigen-experienced compartments could not be compared conclusively. Total diversity estimates from one million sequenced T cells were considered lower bounds and underestimates. Observed TCR beta diversity correlated strongly with the percentage of naive T cells measured by flow cytometry. The CMV infection status of donors was not known, potentially confounding age-related changes in expanded clonotypes.

The library was produced with 5' RACE. The data were produced on an Illumina HiSeq 2500. A second roughly 7 to 11 cycle PCR used a sample-barcoded 5' primer and a J-beta primer mix. A unique molecular identifier was introduced onto each TCR beta cDNA molecule by a template-switch 5' adaptor carrying 12 random nucleotides. Each sample yielded at least 3 million CDR3-containing paired-end reads. First-strand cDNA synthesis was performed from all RNA using the Mint cDNA synthesis kit, with priming by a TRBC-specific oligonucleotide. Following uracil-DNA glycosylase treatment, a first 18-cycle PCR with universal primers M1SS and BC2_uni_R was performed on all cDNA. In the source study's methods: For normalization, 1 million high-quality reads were randomly selected from each sample, with every read carrying a distinct molecular identifier. Reads sharing molecular identifiers were discarded rather than binned into consensus sequences. CDR3 identification, clonotype clustering and error correction used MiTCR with a Q25 quality threshold and the strictest error-elimination algorithm. Lower-bound total TCR beta diversity was estimated with a nonparametric unseen species model using Euler transformation. TCRdb handled the public reads itself, with Q25 trimming in fastp and clone calling in MiXCR, and kept productive beta chains. Each CDR3 protein gets just one entry, which takes the most common genes and DNA from the rows behind it. The V and J calls reflect TCRdb's pipeline rather than the authors' work. The sample yields about 840,000 distinct CDR3 sequences; around 29% were counted once. The ten largest clones represent about 10% of the sample.

Systemically healthy Caucasian individuals from Russia, 35 to 40 in total and aged roughly 6 to 100 years, were included as donors. About 9.6 milliliters of peripheral blood were collected from each donor into EDTA-treated Vacutainer tubes. Ficoll-Paque density-gradient centrifugation was used to isolate PBMCs, with at least 7 million per sample. Total RNA, at least 5.5 micrograms per sample, was extracted from PBMCs with Trizol reagent. For every donor, flow cytometry on a PBMC aliquot measured the percentage of naive CD45RAhigh/CD27high T cells. The germline V gene supplies CDR1 LGHNA and CDR2 YSLEER. The CDR3 runs 15 residues from the cysteine to the phenylalanine. Only CDR3 DNA remains: 45 bases, in frame from the first base. The germline V and J ends show losses of 3 bases and 7 bases respectively, and no gene match explains 11 bases of the junction. These data also formed part of another study, on T cells of mothers and their children. Per the second study: The donors were nine systemically healthy Caucasian individuals, made up of three mothers and their six children. cDNA synthesis consumed the entire amount of extracted RNA, loaded at about 1.5 ug RNA in each 15 ul reaction. In the second PCR, the M1S primer introduced both the sample barcodes and 2-4 random nucleotides. More than 8 million TCR beta CDR3 reads were obtained from each mother, and 2.5 million to 3 million reads were obtained from each child. In both related and unrelated pairs, thymic selection shapes the output of TCR recombination in a similar way, with inherited differences having only a minor effect. Normalized repertoire overlap was always slightly but never significantly higher in related than unrelated mother-child pairs. No persistent microchimeric T cell clones were detected, at a sensitivity of approximately 100 clones per million clonotypes. The study used deep NGS to compare TCR beta repertoires of mothers and children, seeking features distinguishing related mother-child pairs from unrelated individuals. The mean age was around 42 +/- 4 years for the mothers and approximately 11 +/- 4 years for the children. After adapter ligation with NEBNext reagents, the libraries were sequenced on Illumina HiSeq 2000 with 100+100 nt paired-end reads. To prevent cross-contamination, the mother and child libraries were prepared a month apart and were sequenced in separate runs. Each donor had between about 500,000 and 2,300,000 distinct TCR beta clonotypes identified. Naive TCR beta clonotypes were estimated from low-frequency clonotypes matched to each donor's FACS-determined naive share, without sorting.

This TCR was recovered from a woman between 40 and 50 years old in good health. The specimen sequenced was blood. The chain was built from TRBV4-3 and TRBJ1-1; 7 central nucleotides agree with TRBD1. The sequenced DNA: TGCGCCAGCAGCCATATTACAGGGGTTCAGAATGAAGCTTTCTTT. Its protein product is CASSHITGVQNEAFF.